The 13 T cell receptor beta chains in this list originate from one sample, sequenced in a study of cytomegalovirus exposure and HLA in healthy donors. Repertoires were generated with immunoSEQ multiplex PCR, while TCRdb's copy carries only in-frame clones and drops some. The data contain about 200,000 clones, 81% of them seen just once; the ten biggest clones take up about 1.2%. The sample taken for sequencing was PBMCs. These receptors all come from a woman aged 30 to 39 in good health and CMV-seronegative.

In its sample, this clone was seen a few times. V gene TRBV5-1 combines with J gene TRBJ2-5; D not resolved. V lost 1 base to trimming and J lost 2 bases, with 12 bases between them. Germline V gives CDR1 SGHRS, CDR2 YFSETQ. The CDR3 sequence is 15 residues long. DNA of the CDR3: TGCGCCAGCAGCTTGACAGCTGGCATACAAGAGACCCAGTACTTC. It yields the protein CASSLTAGIQETQYF.

This sequence joins TRBV18 and TRBJ1-5; TRBD1 might be the D (6 bases). This CDR3 comprises 14 residues. V lost 6 bases to trimming and J lost 1 base, with 10 bases between them. Germline CDR1 is KGHSH and CDR2 is LQKENI. CDR3 residues: CASSRQESNQPQHF. The CDR3 coding sequence is TGTGCCAGCTCCCGACAGGAAAGCAATCAGCCCCAGCATTTT.

Note on this clone: Other DNA sequences of this sample code for an identical CDR3. The rearrangement uses TRBV29-1 and TRBJ1-2, with 11 bases lining up with TRBD1. Trimming at V came to 6 bases and at J to 6 bases, leaving 0 bases not matched to a gene. The CDR3 consists of 11 residues. Germline assignment: CDR1 SQVTM and CDR2 ANQGSEA. This chain's CDR3 is CSVGQGDGYTF. In DNA, the CDR3 is TGCAGCGTGGGACAGGGGGATGGCTACACCTTC.

The CDR3 nucleotides read TGCGCCAGCAGCCTCGACCCATCGGAGCCGGAGGATCAGCCCCAGCATTTT. Its protein product is CASSLDPSEPEDQPQHF. This sequence joins TRBV5-1 and TRBJ1-5; no clear D. The V end was cut by 4 bases, the J end by 5 bases, with 22 bases between. Germline V gene lookup returns CDR1 SGHRS and CDR2 YFSETQ. This CDR3 has 17 amino acids.

Comments on this clone: The same CDR3 is also encoded by other DNA sequences in this sample. V usage is TRBV27 and J usage is TRBJ1-3; maybe TRBD1 (5 bases). The CDR3 contains 14 residues. The V end was cut by 2 bases, the J end by 0 bases, with 5 bases between. In germline, CDR1 is MNHEY, CDR2 SMNVEV (reference sequence). CDR3: CASSLTGSGNTIYF. Here the CDR3 DNA reads TGTGCCAGCAGTTTAACAGGCTCTGGAAACACCATATATTTT.

This chain joins TRBV19 and TRBJ1-2, with a weak D call TRBD1 (6 bases). Trimming left V 5 bases short and J 7 bases short, with 17 bases between. The CDR3 runs to 14 residues. Germline CDR1 is LNHDA and CDR2 is SQIVND (reference sequence). CDR3 loop: CASSEQGLPSGYTF. DNA for the CDR3: TGTGCCAGTAGTGAACAGGGCCTCCCCTCTGGCTACACCTTC.

V and J are TRBV29-1 and TRBJ2-5, with TRBD2 matching 10 bases. Trimming took 5 bases from V and 4 from J; bases not matched to a gene: 4. The CDR3 is made up of 13 amino acids. The V gene's germline CDR1 is SQVTM and CDR2 ANQGSEA. In DNA form, the CDR3 reads TGCAGCGTTCGGACTAGCGGAGTAGAGACCCAGTACTTC. The encoded protein is CSVRTSGVETQYF. Full variable domain (remainder filled in from reference TRBV29-1 and TRBJ2-5): SAVISQKPSRDICQRGTSLTIQCQVDSQVTMMFWYRQQPGQSLTLIATANQGSEATYESGFVIDKFPISRPNLTFSTLTVSNMSPEDSSIYLCSVRTSGVETQYFGPGTRLLVL.

The chain has TRBV30 and TRBJ1-5; 7 bases align to TRBD1. The CDR3 sequence is 15 residues long. The junction had 7 bases not matched to a gene; V was cut back by 1 base and J by 4 bases. Germline CDR1 GTSNPN, CDR2 SVGIG (reference sequence). CDR3 DNA sequence: TGTGCCTGGAGTGCGGTCAGGGGGGTGAATCAGCCCCAGCATTTT. Translating it yields CAWSAVRGVNQPQHF.

This chain uses TRBV30 with TRBJ2-2; 10 positions agree with TRBD2. Trimming took 8 bases from V and 6 from J; bases not matched to a gene: 9. The CDR3 is 14 residues long. CDR1 and CDR2 from the germline V gene are GTSNPN and SVGIG (reference sequence). CDR3 sequence reads: CALSSGRWSGELFF. DNA for the CDR3: TGTGCCCTATCTAGCGGGAGATGGTCCGGGGAGCTGTTTTTT.

The chain recombines TRBV30 with TRBJ2-1; TRBD2 aligns across 7 bases. This CDR3 is built from 15 residues. Trimming took 7 bases from V and 2 from J; bases not matched to a gene: 11. Germline V gene data show CDR1 as GTSNPN and CDR2 as SVGIG (reference sequence). DNA of the CDR3: TGTGCCTATACGACTAGCCCCAACCCCTACAATGAGCAGTTCTTC. Encoded protein: CAYTTSPNPYNEQFF.

V and J are TRBV27 and TRBJ2-3, with D possibly matching TRBD2 (6 bases). The CDR3 length is 15 residues. Trimming took 5 bases from V and 2 from J, leaving 14 bases between them. Germline lookup yields CDR1 MNHEY and CDR2 SMNVEV (reference sequence). The CDR3 sequence: CASSVAESFTDTQYF. The CDR3 coding sequence is TGTGCCAGCAGTGTAGCGGAATCCTTCACAGATACGCAGTATTTT.

The CDR3 DNA is TGTGCCAGCAACGGACTCTTGAACACTGAAGCTTTCTTT. Encoded protein: CASNGLLNTEAFF. This sequence joins TRBV6-1 and TRBJ1-1; D gene unclear. V lost 7 bases and J 0 bases, leaving 9 bases between the germline ends. Germline CDR1 and CDR2: MNHNS and SASEGT. CDR3 length: 13 amino acids.

V usage is TRBV6-4 and J usage is TRBJ2-3; weak D call: TRBD2 (6 bases). V lost 11 bases and J lost 1, with 31 bases in between. CDR3 size: 19 residues. The V gene's germline CDR1 is MRHNA and CDR2 SNTAGT. The CDR3 bases are TGTGCCTCCTACGGGACTTGGAGGACTTTAGCGATCCGCACAGATACGCAGTATTTT. It yields the protein CASYGTWRTLAIRTDTQYF.